Shown below are 14 T cell receptor beta chains from a single sample sequenced in a study of T cell clones after liver transplantation (dated by TCRdb to between 2017 and 2020). This sample's time point label indicates: pre-transplant. Library preparation was by the immunoSEQ multiplex PCR assay. Entries here come from immuneACCESS through TCRdb and include only in-frame sequences with V and J called. Some clones fail to appear in such tables; in the studies checked, an unresolved V gene covers under half of the shortfall, and the cause of the remainder is unknown. This sample lists about 24,000 clones; more than 60% were detected once. The ten largest make up roughly 2.8% of the sample. The source material was CD4+ T cells from blood, sampled before liver transplant. These receptors came from a human donor who received a liver transplant.

This clone has more than one count but fewer than ten. The chain employs TRBV28 and TRBJ1-1, with 8 bases identical to TRBD1. V lost 5 bases, J lost 5 bases, and 10 bases stayed unmatched. Germline V gene sequence: CDR1 MDHEN, CDR2 SYDVKM. The CDR3 sequence is 15 residues long. In DNA form, the CDR3 reads TGTGCCAGCAGTCTAAGACAGGGGTGGAGAACTGAAGCTTTCTTT. It is translated as CASSLRQGWRTEAFF.

This chain uses TRBV11-2 with TRBJ2-5; 9 nucleotides agree with TRBD1. Germline CDR1 reads SGHAT; CDR2 reads FQNNGV. V shed 5 bases and J 2 bases; nucleotides not matched to a gene: 6. The CDR3 length is 15 residues. CDR3 in DNA: TGTGCCAGCAGCGCATACGGACAGGGGCAAGAGACCCAGTACTTC. It specifies CASSAYGQGQETQYF. The whole variable domain, filled in from reference TRBV11-2 and TRBJ2-5, reads EAGVAQSPRYKIIEKRQSVAFWCNPISGHATLYWYQQILGQGPKLLIQFQNNGVVDDSQLPKDRFSAERLKGVDSTLKIQPAKLEDSAVYLCASSAYGQGQETQYFGPGTRLLVL.

This clone was counted between two and nine times. J is TRBJ1-6 and V is TRBV27, with 9 bases matching TRBD1. The CDR3 runs 16 residues. After removal of 6 bases from V and 6 bases from J, the junction contained 9 bases not matched to a gene. In germline, CDR1 is MNHEY, CDR2 SMNVEV (reference sequence). Here the CDR3 DNA reads TGTGCCAGCAGAACTGGGACAGGGTTAAGTAATTCACCCCTCCACTTT. It translates to CASRTGTGLSNSPLHF.

This chain uses TRBV19 with TRBJ2-5; a possible D gene is TRBD2 (5 bases). With 6 bases removed from V and 0 bases from J, the gap between germline ends came to 11 bases. Germline values: CDR1 LNHDA, CDR2 SQIVND (reference sequence). The CDR3 sequence is 14 residues long. CDR3: CASSHPGNQETQYF. CDR3 coding DNA: TGTGCCAGTAGCCATCCCGGGAACCAAGAGACCCAGTACTTC. The whole variable domain, filled in from reference TRBV19 and TRBJ2-5, reads DGGITQSPKYLFRKEGQNVTLSCEQNLNHDAMYWYRQDPGQGLRLIYYSQIVNDFQKGDIAEGYSVSREKKESFPLTVTSAQKNPTAFYLCASSHPGNQETQYFGPGTRLLVL.

The chain employs TRBV7-9 and TRBJ1-5, with 9 bases fitting TRBD1. Per germline, CDR1 SEHNR and CDR2 FQNEAQ (reference sequence). Trimming at V came to 1 base and at J to 2 bases, leaving 6 bases not matched to a gene. The CDR3 consists of 17 residues. This CDR3 is CASSLEQGAEGNQPQHF. The CDR3 coding sequence is TGTGCCAGCAGCTTAGAACAGGGGGCAGAAGGCAATCAGCCCCAGCATTTT.

The rearrangement uses TRBV7-9 and TRBJ1-5; tentative D call: TRBD1 (5 bases). Germline V gene data show CDR1 as SEHNR and CDR2 as FQNEAQ (reference sequence). There are 15 residues in the CDR3. V lost 4 bases, J lost 2 bases, and 12 bases lay in between. CDR3 sequence: CASSSQAGGNQPQHF. For the CDR3, the DNA is TGTGCCAGCAGCTCACAGGCTGGGGGCAATCAGCCCCAGCATTTT.

The rearrangement links TRBV28 to TRBJ2-6, with D maybe TRBD1 (6 bases). Trimming took 2 bases from V and 1 from J, leaving 9 bases between them. Germline V lookup: CDR1 MDHEN, CDR2 SYDVKM. The CDR3 loop spans 16 amino acids. CDR3 sequence (DNA): TGTGCCAGCAGTTTACGGGGACATTCTGGGGCCAACGTCCTGACTTTC. Protein product: CASSLRGHSGANVLTF. The full variable domain, completed using reference TRBV28 and TRBJ2-6, is DVKVTQSSRYLVKRTGEKVFLECVQDMDHENMFWYRQDPGLGLRLIYFSYDVKMKEKGDIPEGYSVSREKKERFSLILESASTNQTSMYLCASSLRGHSGANVLTFGAGSRLTVL.

This chain joins TRBV9 and TRBJ1-1, with unresolved D. Trimming removed 4 bases at V and 0 bases at J, with 7 bases between. The CDR3 spans 13 residues. Germline V gene data show CDR1 as SGDLS and CDR2 as YYNGEE. Here the CDR3 DNA reads TGTGCCAGCAGCACCTCCATGAACACTGAAGCTTTCTTT. This translates into CASSTSMNTEAFF. Drawing the rest from reference TRBV9 and TRBJ1-1, the complete variable domain is DSGVTQTPKHLITATGQRVTLRCSPRSGDLSVYWYQQSLDQGLQFLIQYYNGEERAKGNILERFSAQQFPDLHSELNLSSLELGDSALYFCASSTSMNTEAFFGQGTRLTVV.

This chain connects TRBV7-2 to TRBJ2-1; TRBD2 aligns across 10 bases. Germline loops: CDR1 SGHTA, CDR2 FQGNSA. Trimming at V came to 3 bases and at J to 1 base, leaving 6 bases not matched to a gene. The CDR3 covers 17 residues. The CDR3 region has the DNA TGTGCCAGCAGCTTCCGGAGCGGGGGGGATTCCTACAATGAGCAGTTCTTC. As protein: CASSFRSGGDSYNEQFF.

This clone was counted between two and nine times. The rearrangement joins TRBV7-8 to TRBJ1-6, with TRBD1 matching 9 bases. This CDR3 has 17 residues. From germline, CDR1 is SGHVS and CDR2 FQNEAQ. J lost 10 bases, V lost 4 bases, and 14 bases had no gene match. CDR3 in DNA: TGTGCCAGCAGCTCAAGGGGGTTGGGACAGGGAAGATCACCCCTCCACTTT. It translates to CASSSRGLGQGRSPLHF.

CDR3 bases: TGTGCCAGTAGTATAGCAGCAGGGGGAACCTATGGCTACACCTTC. As protein: CASSIAAGGTYGYTF. This chain uses TRBV19 with TRBJ1-2, with 7 bases that match TRBD1. Germline CDR1 LNHDA, CDR2 SQIVND (reference sequence). V lost 1 base, J lost 4 bases, and 6 bases stayed unmatched. This CDR3 spans 15 amino acids.

This clone was picked up one time. The chain carries TRBV2 and TRBJ2-1, with 10 bases fitting TRBD2. J gave up 4 bases and V 0 bases, and 9 bases lay outside the gene matches. Looked up from germline, CDR1 is SNHLY and CDR2 is FYNNEI. The length of the CDR3 is 18 residues. CDR3 sequence reads: CASSEAFASGRGYNEQFF. The DNA for the CDR3 is TGTGCCAGCAGTGAAGCCTTCGCTAGCGGGAGAGGATACAATGAGCAGTTCTTC.

The chain joins TRBV27 to TRBJ1-4; no clear D gene. CDR3 length: 14 amino acids. Germline values: CDR1 MNHEY, CDR2 SMNVEV (reference sequence). V lost 6 bases to trimming and J lost 7 bases, with 15 bases between them. CDR3 DNA sequence: TGTGCCAGCAGCCGCCTCGGCGGCCTTGAAAAACTGTTTTTT. This sequence encodes CASSRLGGLEKLFF.

This chain connects TRBV5-1 to TRBJ2-5; 8 bases map to TRBD1. J gave up 5 bases and V 4 bases, and 10 bases lay outside the gene matches. The CDR3 runs to 15 residues. Germline CDR1 and CDR2: SGHRS and YFSETQ. CDR3: CASSATSGGGETQYF. The CDR3 DNA reads as TGCGCCAGCAGCGCTACCTCAGGGGGCGGGGAGACCCAGTACTTC.